This T cell receptor (beta chain) stems from a study of cytomegalovirus exposure and HLA in healthy donors. In the study overall: HLA-typed donors were the source of approximately 80 million unique TCRs held in an early data release.

Trimming shortened V by 1 base and J by 5 bases, and 15 bases separated the two germline ends. The CDR3 contains 15 residues. Per the germline V gene, CDR1 is SGHDN and CDR2 is FVKESK. Primers for the PCR totalled 60 Vbeta and 13 Jbeta. Sequencing was performed with immunoSEQ multiplex PCR; in TCRdb, only in-frame clones are kept and a portion is missing. The data hold tens of thousands of clones, with around four fifths observed a single time. Study results and caveats: Accurate predictions that matched the HLA-A and HLA-B alleles of most subjects were reportedly made from TCR beta sequences. Within an earlier analysis, most TCR beta V segments proved productive either about 87% or about 30% of the time.

Each donor was nominally healthy when sampled (though unrecorded immune exposures were likely). In this sample, this clone turned up a few times. Its matching antigen is unknown. The material sequenced was PBMCs. This TCR was sampled from a man over 45 in good health and CMV-seropositive. The rearrangement joins TRBV14 to TRBJ2-7; the D is unclear. The CDR3 region has the DNA TGTGCCAGCAGCCAAGGGGCCTATGTTCTGAACGAGCAGTACTTC. Its translation: CASSQGAYVLNEQYF.